The following is a TCR beta chain sequence with its context. Germline V gives CDR1 SGHDT, CDR2 YYEEEE. V was cut by 0 bases and J by 6 bases, with 21 bases left in between. This CDR3 region has 17 residues. This sample was taken from a study of glioma-infiltrating T cells after dendritic cell vaccination. Libraries were prepared by immunoSEQ multiplex PCR; TCRdb keeps only in-frame clonotypes and omits some of them. In the table there are more than 85,000 clones, more than 75% of which are singletons. The source was blood, collected before dendritic cell vaccination. The receptor comes from a human donor with glioblastoma. The chain joins TRBV5-6 to TRBJ1-2; the D gene is possibly TRBD1 (5 bases). The CDR3 nucleotides read TGTGCCAGCAGCTTGGGAGAGACAGCCAGGAGGGCTGATGGCTACACCTTC. It translates to CASSLGETARRADGYTF.